The TCR beta chain under discussion was sequenced for a study of T-cell memory formation after mild COVID-19. Study information: The TCR clusters were mostly specific to one donor. General study findings and limits: Clones that contracted from day 15 to 85 were balanced CD4/CD8, while later expanders leaned CD4+. CD4+ contracting clones lay mainly in CM and EM, CD8+ ones in EMRA.

MiXCR, run by TCRdb on the 5' RACE reads, gives a single entry per CDR3 protein. The data show 580,000 or so distinct CDR3 sequences, roughly 17% seen once. The V gene's germline CDR1 is WNHNN and CDR2 SYGVQD (reference sequence). This CDR3 contains 17 residues. The trim removed 6 bases at V and 7 bases at J, leaving 9 bases unmatched. About this clonotype: What it recognizes is unknown.

The sequencing input was PBMCs or a T cell subset sorted from them (not recorded which). The rearrangement uses TRBV10-1 and TRBJ2-1; 16 bases agree with TRBD2. This TCR derives from an adult woman who had mild COVID-19 (a few samples of this study predate the infection). Cell type and time point are not known. The CDR3 nucleotides read TGCGCCAGCAGGGCCGGGACTAGCGGGGGGGCTTGGAATGAGCAGTTCTTC. Translating gives CASRAGTSGGAWNEQFF.